This TCR beta chain appears in the sequencing data of a study of blood T cell repertoires in COVID-19. Turning to the study itself: Acute and convalescent COVID-19 samples came from the United States, Italy and Spain. In each case, the material was cDNA or gDNA derived from T cells, B-cell-depleted T cells, or PBMCs.

CDR3 length: 13 amino acids. CDR1 and CDR2 from the germline V gene are MNHEY and SVGEGT. V lost 3 bases, J lost 7 bases, and 9 bases lay in between. Repertoires were generated with immunoSEQ multiplex PCR, while TCRdb's copy carries only in-frame clones and drops some. The sample contains about 80,000 clones, about three quarters of which appear only once. V gene TRBV6-2 or TRBV6-3 combines with J gene TRBJ2-2, with D hard to call. The clonotype comes from a man between 45 and 60 years old with active or convalescent COVID-19. Source material: peripheral blood. CDR3 bases: TGTGCCAGCAGTTATTTCCGAGGCGGGGAGCTGTTTTTT. Translating it yields CASSYFRGGELFF.